The source of this T cell receptor beta chain is a study of tumor and adjacent non-tumor tissue in lung cancer. Study-wide background: Patients were aged about 30 to 80, about ten men and roughly 5 women, stage I to III. General study findings and limits: Shorter survival was associated with higher TCR diversity in tumors. TCR diversity was significantly greater in tumor than normal lung tissue.

The library came from three nested PCR rounds adapted from ARM-PCR protocols. MiXCR, applied by TCRdb to the multiplex PCR reads, yields one record per CDR3 protein. The sample carries about 200,000 distinct CDR3 sequences, 71% recorded once. Turning to this clonotype: Antigen unknown. Possible read error: a much larger clone is one base away.

No cell sorting was done before RNA was extracted from the tissue. The CDR3 has 14 residues. CDR1 KGHDR and CDR2 SFDVKD come from the germline V gene. Sequencing was performed on lung tumor tissue. This chain links TRBV24-1 with TRBJ1-2, with D possibly matching TRBD1 (6 bases). This clonotype originated in a man aged 60-69 years with non-small cell lung cancer. Here the CDR3 reads CATSDSGRGDGYIF. As DNA, the CDR3 is TGTGCCACCAGTGACTCCGGGAGGGGGGATGGCTACATCTTC.